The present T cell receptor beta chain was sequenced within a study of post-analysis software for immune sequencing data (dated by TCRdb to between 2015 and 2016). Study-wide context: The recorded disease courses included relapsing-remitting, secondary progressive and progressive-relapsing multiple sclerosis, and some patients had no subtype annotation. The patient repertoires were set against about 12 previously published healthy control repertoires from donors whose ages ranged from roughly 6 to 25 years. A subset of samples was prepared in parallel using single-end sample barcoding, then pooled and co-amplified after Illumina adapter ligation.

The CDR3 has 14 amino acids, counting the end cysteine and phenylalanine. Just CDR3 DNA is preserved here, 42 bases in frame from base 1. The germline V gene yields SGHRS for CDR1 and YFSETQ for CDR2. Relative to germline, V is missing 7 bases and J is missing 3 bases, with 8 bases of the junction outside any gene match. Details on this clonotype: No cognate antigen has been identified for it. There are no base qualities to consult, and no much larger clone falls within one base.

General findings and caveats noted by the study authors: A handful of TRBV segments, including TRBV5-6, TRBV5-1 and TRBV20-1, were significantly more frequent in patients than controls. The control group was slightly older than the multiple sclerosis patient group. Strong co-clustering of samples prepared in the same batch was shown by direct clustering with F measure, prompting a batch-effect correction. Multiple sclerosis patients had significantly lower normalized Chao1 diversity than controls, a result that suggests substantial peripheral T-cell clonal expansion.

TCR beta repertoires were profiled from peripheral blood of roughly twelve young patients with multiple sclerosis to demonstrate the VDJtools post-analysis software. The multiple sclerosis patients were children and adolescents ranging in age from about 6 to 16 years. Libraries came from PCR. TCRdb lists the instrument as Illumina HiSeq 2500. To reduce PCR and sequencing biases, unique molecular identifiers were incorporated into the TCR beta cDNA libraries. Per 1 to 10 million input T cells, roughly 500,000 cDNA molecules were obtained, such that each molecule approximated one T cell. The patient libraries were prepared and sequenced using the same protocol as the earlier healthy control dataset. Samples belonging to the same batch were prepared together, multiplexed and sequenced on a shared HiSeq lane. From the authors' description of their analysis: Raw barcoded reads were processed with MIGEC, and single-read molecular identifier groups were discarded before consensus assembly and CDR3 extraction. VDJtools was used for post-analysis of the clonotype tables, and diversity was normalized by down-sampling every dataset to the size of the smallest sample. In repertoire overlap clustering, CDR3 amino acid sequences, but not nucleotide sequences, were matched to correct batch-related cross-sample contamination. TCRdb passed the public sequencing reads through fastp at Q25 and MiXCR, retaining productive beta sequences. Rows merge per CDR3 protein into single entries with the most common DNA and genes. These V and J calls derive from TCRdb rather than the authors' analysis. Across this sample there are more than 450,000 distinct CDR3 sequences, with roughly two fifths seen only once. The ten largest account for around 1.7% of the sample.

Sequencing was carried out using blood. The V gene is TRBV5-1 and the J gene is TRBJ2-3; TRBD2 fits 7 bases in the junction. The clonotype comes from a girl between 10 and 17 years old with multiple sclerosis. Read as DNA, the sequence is TGCGCCAGCTACCTTACGGGGGGTACAGATACGCAGTATTTT. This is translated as CASYLTGGTDTQYF.